Below, 32 T cell receptor beta chains from the same sample are listed, as sequenced in a study of identical twins. TCRdb re-called the 5' RACE reads through MiXCR, storing one row per CDR3 protein. Of approximately 700,000 distinct CDR3 sequences listed, 15% to 20% are singletons. A further study also used this sample, focusing on T cells expressing NK-cell markers.

Material: PBMCs. These receptor sequences come from a woman younger than 35 in good health.

This clonotype was recorded at least ten times. The CDR3 region has the DNA TGCAGCGCCCGGAGCCAAGAGACCCAGTACTTC. This encodes CSARSQETQYF. The rearrangement links TRBV20-1 to TRBJ2-5, with unresolved D. This CDR3 has 11 residues. Germline assignment: CDR1 DFQATT and CDR2 SNEGSKA (reference sequence).

This clonotype came up a few times. The chain couples TRBV6-1 to TRBJ2-2, with a possible D match to TRBD2 (6 bases). This CDR3 has 14 amino acids. V was shortened by 7 bases and J by 2 bases, with 11 bases between the two germline ends. From germline, CDR1 is MNHNS and CDR2 SASEGT. CDR3 loop: CASMRRVNTGELFF. The CDR3 DNA reads as TGTGCCAGCATGAGGAGGGTTAACACCGGGGAGCTGTTTTTT.

This clonotype was counted a few times. This chain links TRBV6-5 with TRBJ2-7; D ambiguous. The CDR3 extends over 13 amino acids. Germline-derived CDR1 and CDR2 are MNHEY and SVGAGI. The ends were cut back, 2 bases at V and 2 bases at J, with 7 bases in the middle. The CDR3 nucleotides read TGTGCCAGCAGTTACGACGGAACCTACGAGCAGTACTTC. It specifies CASSYDGTYEQYF.

The V and J genes are TRBV20-1 and TRBJ2-3, with TRBD2 matching over 9 bases. V dropped 3 bases and J dropped 1; count of bases not matched to a gene: 11. The CDR3 has 17 amino acids. Germline CDR1 reads DFQATT; CDR2 reads SNEGSKA (reference sequence). CDR3 in DNA: TGCAGTGCTAGGGACGCGGGAGGGCGGGGTGGCACAGATACGCAGTATTTT. As protein: CSARDAGGRGGTDTQYF.

This sequence joins TRBV2 and TRBJ2-3; a possible D gene is TRBD2 (6 bases). The CDR3 has 14 amino acids. Per the germline V gene, CDR1 is SNHLY and CDR2 is FYNNEI. V gave up 2 bases and J gave up 6 bases, with 12 bases separating them. Here the CDR3 reads CASSERLRGDTQYF. The CDR3 DNA is TGTGCCAGCAGTGAAAGGTTGCGGGGCGATACGCAGTATTTT.

V is TRBV27 and J is TRBJ2-7; 8 bases are a match to TRBD1. CDR3 length: 15 residues. The germline V gene has CDR1 MNHEY and CDR2 SMNVEV (reference sequence). The V segment lost 6 bases and the J segment 5 bases; nucleotides outside the gene matches: 12. CDR3 region: CASRVPGGAPHEQYF. In DNA form, the CDR3 reads TGTGCCAGCAGAGTTCCAGGGGGCGCCCCCCACGAGCAGTACTTC.

Only a few counts were recorded for this clonotype. This chain joins TRBV20-1 and TRBJ2-3, with 10 bases fitting TRBD2. The CDR3 has 15 residues. Germline V gene lookup returns CDR1 DFQATT and CDR2 SNEGSKA (reference sequence). The ends lost 5 bases at V and 2 bases at J; junction bases unmatched: 7. The CDR3 protein is CSAATSGTNTDTQYF. As DNA, the CDR3 is TGCAGTGCTGCCACTAGCGGGACTAACACAGATACGCAGTATTTT.

The rearrangement joins TRBV2 to TRBJ1-5; the D gene is possibly TRBD1 (6 bases). The CDR3 consists of 15 residues. V lost 3 bases and J 6 bases, leaving 15 bases between the germline ends. Germline V gene sequence: CDR1 SNHLY, CDR2 FYNNEI. CDR3 DNA sequence: TGTGCCAGCAGTGATGGTCGAGGGGGAGGTCAGCCCCAGCATTTT. It codes for CASSDGRGGGQPQHF. Combining the CDR3 with reference TRBV2 and TRBJ1-5 gives the whole variable domain EPEVTQTPSHQVTQMGQEVILRCVPISNHLYFYWYRQILGQKVEFLVSFYNNEISEKSEIFDDQFSVERPDGSNFTLKIRSTKLEDSAMYFCASSDGRGGGQPQHFGDGTRLSIL.

V gene TRBV7-2 combines with J gene TRBJ2-2; the D gene is possibly TRBD1 (6 bases). Trimming pared 5 bases from V and 4 bases from J, leaving 11 bases between. Germline V gene sequence: CDR1 SGHTA, CDR2 FQGNSA. This CDR3 contains 14 residues. The CDR3 loop reads CASSPQGATGELFF. The CDR3 DNA reads as TGTGCCAGCAGCCCACAGGGAGCCACCGGGGAGCTGTTTTTT.

This clonotype was recorded a few times. The rearrangement links TRBV11-2 to TRBJ2-7; no clear D gene. Trimming removed 8 bases from V and 5 bases from J, with 16 bases in between. CDR3 size: 13 residues. Germline CDR1 is SGHAT and CDR2 is FQNNGV. CDR3 in amino acids: CASANSGGNEQYF. The CDR3 nucleotides read TGTGCCAGCGCCAACAGTGGCGGCAACGAGCAGTACTTC.

The V call is TRBV7-2, the J call TRBJ2-1; 9 nucleotides agree with TRBD2. The trim removed 3 bases at V and 4 bases at J, leaving 10 bases unmatched. From germline, CDR1 is SGHTA and CDR2 FQGNSA. This CDR3 is 17 amino acids long. The CDR3 loop reads CASSFTPSSGVYNEQFF. CDR3 sequence (DNA): TGTGCCAGCAGCTTTACTCCCTCTAGCGGGGTTTACAATGAGCAGTTCTTC.

The genes are TRBV10-3 and TRBJ1-2, with TRBD1 as a possible D gene (5 bases). Germline lookup yields CDR1 ENHRY and CDR2 SYGVKD. V was cut by 3 bases and J by 8 bases, with 19 bases left in between. This CDR3 has 15 amino acids. CDR3 amino acids: CAISDVTIRVNGYTF. The CDR3 coding sequence is TGTGCCATCAGTGATGTTACAATCAGGGTCAACGGCTACACCTTC.

This clonotype showed up many times. The chain has TRBV4-3 and TRBJ1-2; 8 nucleotides align to TRBD1. Trimming cost V 1 base and J 4 bases; bases outside gene matches: 8. CDR1 and CDR2 from the germline V gene are LGHNA and YSLEER. The CDR3 sequence is 16 residues long. Written as DNA, the CDR3 is TGCGCCAGCAGCCAAGGTCCAGGGGGCATCGGCTATGGCTACACCTTC. As protein: CASSQGPGGIGYGYTF.

CDR3 loop: CASSLAIASGANVLTF. The CDR3 nucleotides are TGCGCCAGCAGCTTGGCTATCGCATCTGGGGCCAACGTCCTGACTTTC. The chain links TRBV5-1 to TRBJ2-6; D is ambiguous. Germline V CDR1 and CDR2: SGHRS, YFSETQ. The V and J ends lost 0 bases and 1 base respectively, with 8 bases between them. The CDR3 is 16 residues long.

In this sample, this clonotype turned up a few times. The chain uses TRBV20-1 and TRBJ2-1; D perhaps matches TRBD2 (6 bases). The V gene's germline CDR1 is DFQATT and CDR2 SNEGSKA (reference sequence). This CDR3 has 17 residues. V was pared by 0 bases and J by 0 bases, with 15 bases between. The CDR3 here is CSARDQKAGSSYNEQFF. DNA for the CDR3: TGCAGTGCTAGAGATCAAAAGGCGGGAAGCTCCTACAATGAGCAGTTCTTC.

This clonotype was picked up a small number of times. The chain carries TRBV6-1 and TRBJ2-1; 9 bases line up with TRBD2. This CDR3 has 14 amino acids. J gave up 10 bases and V 10 bases, and 14 bases lay outside the gene matches. Per germline, CDR1 MNHNS and CDR2 SASEGT. CDR3 loop: CATSIRGRAGEQFF. Here the CDR3 DNA reads TGTGCCACATCAATTCGCGGGAGGGCCGGAGAGCAGTTCTTC.

The table lists this clonotype with many counts. J is TRBJ2-5 and V is TRBV6-5; D is unclear. Germline V CDR1 and CDR2: MNHEY, SVGAGI. The CDR3 loop spans 13 amino acids. V gave up 4 bases and J gave up 2 bases, with 8 bases separating them. CDR3 sequence reads: CASSFQLQETQYF. CDR3 DNA sequence: TGTGCCAGCAGTTTCCAGTTACAAGAGACCCAGTACTTC.

The gene calls are TRBV20-1 and TRBJ2-5; D is ambiguous. V lost 3 bases and J 0 bases, leaving 8 bases between the germline ends. This CDR3 spans 13 amino acids. The V gene's germline CDR1 is DFQATT and CDR2 SNEGSKA (reference sequence). The CDR3 sequence is CSASFPNQETQYF. The DNA for the CDR3 is TGCAGTGCTAGTTTTCCCAACCAAGAGACCCAGTACTTC.

This clonotype showed up just a few times. This chain uses TRBV4-1 with TRBJ2-1, with 11 nucleotides matching TRBD1. The ends lost 4 bases at V and 8 bases at J; junction bases unmatched: 13. The CDR3 runs 17 residues. CDR1 and CDR2 (germline): MGHRA, YSYEKL. CDR3 residues: CASSRTIPGQGEDEQFF. DNA of the CDR3: TGCGCCAGCAGCCGAACTATCCCGGGACAGGGGGAGGATGAGCAGTTCTTC.

The chain uses TRBV29-1 and TRBJ2-7; TRBD2 aligns across 8 bases. The CDR3 consists of 13 residues. Germline V gene lookup returns CDR1 SQVTM and CDR2 ANQGSEA. Trimming cost V 4 bases and J 5 bases; bases outside gene matches: 7. In DNA, the CDR3 is TGCAGCGTTGGTAAACTAGCGGATCACGAGCAGTACTTC. Its protein is CSVGKLADHEQYF.

The J gene is TRBJ1-5, the V gene TRBV30, with D possibly TRBD1 on 6 matching bases. The CDR3 length is 12 residues. The germline V gene has CDR1 GTSNPN and CDR2 SVGIG (reference sequence). The V and J ends lost 5 bases and 7 bases respectively, with 12 bases between them. The CDR3 region is CAWGQGRQPQHF. In DNA, the CDR3 is TGTGCCTGGGGGCAGGGGAGGCAGCCCCAGCATTTT.

This clonotype showed up just a few times. This chain joins TRBV7-2 and TRBJ2-1; no reliable D call. Trimming shortened V by 5 bases and J by 8 bases, and 16 bases separated the two germline ends. Germline loops: CDR1 SGHTA, CDR2 FQGNSA. The CDR3 is made up of 14 amino acids. The CDR3 DNA sequence: TGTGCCAGCAGCCTAATCTGGTTTACCGATGAGCAGTTCTTC. Protein product: CASSLIWFTDEQFF.

This clonotype was detected only a few times. This chain links TRBV24-1 with TRBJ2-1; TRBD2 matches 9 bases. With 5 bases clipped from V and 3 bases from J, the junction kept 4 bases outside the gene matches. CDR3 length equals 15 residues. Germline V lookup: CDR1 KGHDR, CDR2 SFDVKD. The CDR3 DNA reads TGTGCCACCAGTGCAGGGCGGGGGGGCTACAATGAGCAGTTCTTC. It is translated as CATSAGRGGYNEQFF.

V and J are TRBV12-3 or TRBV12-4 and TRBJ2-1; TRBD1 matches 9 bases. This CDR3 comprises 15 residues. Trimming took 6 bases from V and 10 from J; bases not matched to a gene: 13. The CDR3 spells CASRYAGTGRQEQFF. CDR3 DNA sequence: TGTGCCAGCAGATATGCTGGGACAGGGCGGCAGGAGCAGTTCTTC.

The chain combines TRBV5-1 with TRBJ2-3; 7 nucleotides line up with TRBD1. This CDR3 contains 13 residues. Germline-derived CDR1 and CDR2 are SGHRS and YFSETQ. V dropped 7 bases and J dropped 3; count of bases not matched to a gene: 5. The CDR3 bases are TGCGCCAGCGCCTCGACAGGGACAGATACGCAGTATTTT. Its translation: CASASTGTDTQYF. The full variable domain, its missing parts supplied by reference TRBV5-1 and TRBJ2-3, is KAGVTQTPRYLIKTRGQQVTLSCSPISGHRSVSWYQQTPGQGLQFLFEYFSETQRNKGNFPGRFSGRQFSNSRSEMNVSTLELGDSALYLCASASTGTDTQYFGPGTRLTVL.

This clonotype was counted between two and nine times. The chain links TRBV18 to TRBJ1-1; D remains ambiguous. This CDR3 has 13 amino acids. Trimming left V 2 bases short and J 6 bases short, with 10 bases between. The germline CDR1 and CDR2 sequences are KGHSH and LQKENI. The CDR3 is CASSPSQMAEAFF. CDR3 nucleotides: TGTGCCAGCTCACCATCACAGATGGCTGAAGCTTTCTTT.

V gene TRBV7-6 combines with J gene TRBJ2-3; D is ambiguous. Trimming shortened V by 2 bases and J by 1 base, and 13 bases separated the two germline ends. Germline CDR1 and CDR2: SGHVS and FNYEAQ. This CDR3 contains 16 residues. This CDR3 reads CASSLRTRVRTDTQYF. The CDR3 DNA reads TGTGCCAGCAGCTTAAGGACCCGAGTCCGCACAGATACGCAGTATTTT.

The chain's CDR3 is CAISEGAGGWETQYF. The CDR3 bases are TGTGCCATCAGTGAGGGGGCAGGGGGTTGGGAGACCCAGTACTTC. The chain combines TRBV10-3 with TRBJ2-5; TRBD1 matches 7 bases. This CDR3 comprises 15 residues. The junction had 8 bases not matched to a gene; V was cut back by 2 bases and J by 5 bases. Germline CDR1 and CDR2: ENHRY and SYGVKD.

In this sample, this clonotype turned up a few times. V gene TRBV10-3 combines with J gene TRBJ1-2, with 8 bases matching TRBD1. The germline gives CDR1 ENHRY, CDR2 SYGVKD. The V gene end was trimmed by 9 bases and the J gene end by 6 bases; junction bases not matched to a gene: 6. CDR3 length: 12 amino acids. The CDR3 nucleotides read TGTGCCATTACGACAGGGGCTGATGGCTACACCTTC. This codes for CAITTGADGYTF.

This clonotype was picked up a small number of times. The CDR3 region is CASSPTPLAGYEQYF. Here the CDR3 DNA reads TGTGCCAGCTCACCAACTCCCCTAGCGGGCTACGAGCAGTACTTC. V gene TRBV18 combines with J gene TRBJ2-7; 8 bases align to TRBD2. The CDR3 extends over 15 amino acids. Germline trimming cut 2 bases from V and 3 bases from J; bases unmatched to any gene: 6. Per germline, CDR1 KGHSH and CDR2 LQKENI.

The chain joins TRBV11-3 to TRBJ2-3; possibly TRBD1 for D (5 bases). V lost 5 bases and J lost 2, with 14 bases in between. This CDR3 region has 15 residues. Germline V gene data show CDR1 as SGHNT and CDR2 as YENEEA. The CDR3 bases are TGTGCCAGCAGCCACGACAGCTTTTACACAGATACGCAGTATTTT. The encoded protein is CASSHDSFYTDTQYF.

This rearrangement joins TRBV20-1 to TRBJ2-5, with D maybe TRBD1 (6 bases). Germline V gene sequence: CDR1 DFQATT, CDR2 SNEGSKA (reference sequence). The CDR3 consists of 14 residues. Deletions cut 1 base from V and 7 bases from J, with 16 bases between. The CDR3 sequence: CSARVGQGSLTQYF. The CDR3 DNA reads as TGCAGTGCTAGAGTCGGCCAGGGGAGTTTGACCCAGTACTTC.